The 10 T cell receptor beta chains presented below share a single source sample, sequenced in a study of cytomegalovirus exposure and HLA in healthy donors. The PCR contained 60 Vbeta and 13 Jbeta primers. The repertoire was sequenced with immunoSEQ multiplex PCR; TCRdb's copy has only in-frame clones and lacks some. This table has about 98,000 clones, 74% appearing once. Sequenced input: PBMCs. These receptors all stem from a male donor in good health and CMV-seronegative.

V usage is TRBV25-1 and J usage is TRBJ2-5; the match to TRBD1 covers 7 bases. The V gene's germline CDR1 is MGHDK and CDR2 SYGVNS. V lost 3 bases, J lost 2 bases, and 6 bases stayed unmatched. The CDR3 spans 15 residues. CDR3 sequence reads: CASSDGGRGQETQYF. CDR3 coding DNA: TGTGCCAGCAGTGATGGGGGCAGGGGGCAAGAGACCCAGTACTTC.

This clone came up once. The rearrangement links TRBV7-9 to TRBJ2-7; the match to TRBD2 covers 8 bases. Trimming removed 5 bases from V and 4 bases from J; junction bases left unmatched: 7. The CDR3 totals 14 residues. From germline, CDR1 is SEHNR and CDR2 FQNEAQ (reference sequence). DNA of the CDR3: TGTGCCAGCAGCCGCCCGGGAGGGCCGTACGAGCAGTACTTC. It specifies CASSRPGGPYEQYF.

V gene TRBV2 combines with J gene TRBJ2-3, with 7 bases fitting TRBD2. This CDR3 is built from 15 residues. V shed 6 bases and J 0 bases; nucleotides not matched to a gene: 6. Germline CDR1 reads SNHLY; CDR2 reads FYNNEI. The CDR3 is CASSVAGLSTDTQYF. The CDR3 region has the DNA TGTGCCAGCAGCGTAGCGGGTCTCAGCACAGATACGCAGTATTTT. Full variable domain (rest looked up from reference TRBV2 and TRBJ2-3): EPEVTQTPSHQVTQMGQEVILRCVPISNHLYFYWYRQILGQKVEFLVSFYNNEISEKSEIFDDQFSVERPDGSNFTLKIRSTKLEDSAMYFCASSVAGLSTDTQYFGPGTRLTVL.

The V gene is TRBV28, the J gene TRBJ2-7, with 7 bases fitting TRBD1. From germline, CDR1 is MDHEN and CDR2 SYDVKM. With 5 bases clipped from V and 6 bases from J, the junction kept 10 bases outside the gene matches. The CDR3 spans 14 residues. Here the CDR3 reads CASSPTTGISEQYF. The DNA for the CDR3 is TGTGCCAGCAGTCCCACGACAGGGATTAGCGAGCAGTACTTC.

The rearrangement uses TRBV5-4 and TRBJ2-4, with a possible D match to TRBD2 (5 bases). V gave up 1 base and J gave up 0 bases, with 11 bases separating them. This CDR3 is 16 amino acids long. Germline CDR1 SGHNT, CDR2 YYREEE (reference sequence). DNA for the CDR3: TGTGCCAGCAGCTTGCCCGGGGAAAGAGCCAAAAACATTCAGTACTTC. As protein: CASSLPGERAKNIQYF.

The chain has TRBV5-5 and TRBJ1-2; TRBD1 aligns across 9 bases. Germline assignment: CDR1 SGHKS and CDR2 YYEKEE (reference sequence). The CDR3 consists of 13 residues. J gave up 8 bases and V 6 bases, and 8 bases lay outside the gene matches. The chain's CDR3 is CASILTGGWGYTF. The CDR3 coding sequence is TGTGCCAGCATCCTGACAGGGGGGTGGGGCTACACCTTC.

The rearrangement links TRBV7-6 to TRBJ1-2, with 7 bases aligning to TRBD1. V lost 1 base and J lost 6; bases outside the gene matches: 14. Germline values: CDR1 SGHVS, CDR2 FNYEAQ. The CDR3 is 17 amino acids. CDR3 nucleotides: TGTGCCAGCAGCTTAGATTTACAGGGGACAGTAGGGGATGGCTACACCTTC. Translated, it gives CASSLDLQGTVGDGYTF.

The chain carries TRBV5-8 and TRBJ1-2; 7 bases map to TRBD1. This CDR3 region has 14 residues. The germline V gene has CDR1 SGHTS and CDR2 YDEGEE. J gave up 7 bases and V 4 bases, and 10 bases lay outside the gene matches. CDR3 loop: CASSRFRGSGGYTF. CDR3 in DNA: TGTGCCAGCAGCCGCTTCAGGGGGAGCGGTGGCTACACCTTC.

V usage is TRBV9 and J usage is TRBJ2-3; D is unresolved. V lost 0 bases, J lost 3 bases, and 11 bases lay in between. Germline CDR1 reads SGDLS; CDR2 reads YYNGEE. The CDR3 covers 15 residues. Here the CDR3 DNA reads TGTGCCAGCAGCGTAGTGGCTAGTTCAACAGATACGCAGTATTTT. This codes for CASSVVASSTDTQYF.

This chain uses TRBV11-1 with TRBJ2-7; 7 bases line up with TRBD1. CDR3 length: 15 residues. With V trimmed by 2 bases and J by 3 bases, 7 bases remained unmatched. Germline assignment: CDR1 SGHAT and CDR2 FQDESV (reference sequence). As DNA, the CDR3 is TGTGCCAGCAGCTTAAGCACGGGACAGTTCTACGAGCAGTACTTC. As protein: CASSLSTGQFYEQYF.